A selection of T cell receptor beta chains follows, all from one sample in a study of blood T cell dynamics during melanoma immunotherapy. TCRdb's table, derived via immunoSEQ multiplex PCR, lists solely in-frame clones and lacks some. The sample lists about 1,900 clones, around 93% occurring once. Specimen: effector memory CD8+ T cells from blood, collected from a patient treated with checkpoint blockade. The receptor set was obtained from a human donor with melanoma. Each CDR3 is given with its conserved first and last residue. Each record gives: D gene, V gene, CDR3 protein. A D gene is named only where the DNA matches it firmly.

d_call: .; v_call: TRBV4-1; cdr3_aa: CASSQIGLRHEQFF
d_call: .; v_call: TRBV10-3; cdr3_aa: CAIRAVGTLYEQYF
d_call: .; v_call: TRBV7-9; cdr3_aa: CASSFAGNEKLFF
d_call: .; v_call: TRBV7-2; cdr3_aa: CASSLADIDYEQYF
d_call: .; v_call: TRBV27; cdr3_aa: CASSPSGGDYTDTQYF
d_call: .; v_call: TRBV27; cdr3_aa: CASTPSYGYEQYF
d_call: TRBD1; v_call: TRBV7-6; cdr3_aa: CASSFEDRGPYEQYF
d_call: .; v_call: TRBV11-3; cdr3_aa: CASSLRWASETYEQYF
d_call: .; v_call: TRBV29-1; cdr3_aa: CSVEGQGRYGYTF
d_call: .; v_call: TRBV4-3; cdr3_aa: CASSQDRSQRYEQYF
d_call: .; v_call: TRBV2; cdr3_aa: CAAQDRINYGYTF
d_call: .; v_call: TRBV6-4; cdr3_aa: CASPGTPYQETQYF
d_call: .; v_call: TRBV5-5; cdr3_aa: CASRPTGTRAWNTEAFF
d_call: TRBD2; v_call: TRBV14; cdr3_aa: CASRGGSSGTETQYF
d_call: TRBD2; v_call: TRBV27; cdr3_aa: CASSLSAAAGGRWNEQFF
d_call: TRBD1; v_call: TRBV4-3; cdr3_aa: CASSQGTGGNNEQFF
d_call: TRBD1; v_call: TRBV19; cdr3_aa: CASTPGQGPTEAFF
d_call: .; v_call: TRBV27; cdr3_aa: CASSYGYNEQFF
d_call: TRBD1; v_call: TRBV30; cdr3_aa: CACPGQGIYEQYF
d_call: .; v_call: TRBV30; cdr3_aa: CAWSSPQGELFF
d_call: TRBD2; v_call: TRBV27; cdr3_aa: CASSSKAGGPVETQYF
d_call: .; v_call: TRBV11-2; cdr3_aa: CASSLTRAMNEKLFF
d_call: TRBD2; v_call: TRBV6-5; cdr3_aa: CASSVLGLAENEQFF
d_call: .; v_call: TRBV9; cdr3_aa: CASSVNRFTTNSTDTQYF
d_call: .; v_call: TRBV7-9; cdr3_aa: CASSLAGTATYEQYF
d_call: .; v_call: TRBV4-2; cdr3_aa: CASSQDEDGESYGYTF
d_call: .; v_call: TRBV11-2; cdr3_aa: CASTLGTENSPLHF
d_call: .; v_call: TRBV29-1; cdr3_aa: CSVVSYEQYF
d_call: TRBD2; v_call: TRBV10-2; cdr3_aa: CASAERGTDTDTQYF
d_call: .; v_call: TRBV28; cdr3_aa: CASRSTLDGSYEQYF
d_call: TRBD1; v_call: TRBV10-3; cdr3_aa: CAISGTGRDGVYGYTF
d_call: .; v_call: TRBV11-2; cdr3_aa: CASSLGTGETQYF
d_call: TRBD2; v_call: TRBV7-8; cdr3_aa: CASSAHFGGGETQYF
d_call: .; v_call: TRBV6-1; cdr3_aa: CASSEPVQGNSPLHF
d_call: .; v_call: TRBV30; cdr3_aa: CAWYLEGQGLPKSNQPQHF
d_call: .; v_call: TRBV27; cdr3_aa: CASSSGSSPYEQYF
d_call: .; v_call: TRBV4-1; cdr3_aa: CASSPLWPDTGELFF
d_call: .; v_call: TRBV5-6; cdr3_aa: CASSIARETQYF
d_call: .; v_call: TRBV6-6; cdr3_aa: CASSYSTEEQFF
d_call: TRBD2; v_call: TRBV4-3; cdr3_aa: CASSQEWGGVAGGARIREQYF
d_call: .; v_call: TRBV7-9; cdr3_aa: CASSPAGPVRKLFF
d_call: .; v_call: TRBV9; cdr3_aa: CASSVEPAGASTDTQYF
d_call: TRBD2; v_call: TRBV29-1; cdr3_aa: CSVGLAGSETQYF
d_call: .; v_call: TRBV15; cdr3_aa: CATQGSRGADTQYF
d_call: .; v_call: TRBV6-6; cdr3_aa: CASSSTGSTEAFF
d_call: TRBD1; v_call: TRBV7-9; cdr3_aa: CASSSDRGTEAFF
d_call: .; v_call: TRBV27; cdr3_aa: CASSLLGLLRNPYEQYF
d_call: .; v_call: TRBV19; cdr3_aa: CATSKNYEQYF
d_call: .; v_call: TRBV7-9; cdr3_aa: CASRFDSSWYEQYF
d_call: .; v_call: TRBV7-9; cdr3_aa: CASSSPPVGDQETQYF
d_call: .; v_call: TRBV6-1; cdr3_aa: CASSPEGYNSPLHF
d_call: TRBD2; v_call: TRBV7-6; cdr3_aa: CASSELAEQETQYF
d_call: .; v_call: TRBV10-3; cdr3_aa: CAISDWTRDGNNSPLHF